The present T cell receptor beta chain was sequenced within a study of response to subunit inactivated influenza vaccine. This clonotype appeared a few times. Its antigen is still unknown. Overall study findings and caveats: Each seasonal influenza vaccination, the authors suggested, recruits few new T cells.

TCRdb reprocessed the RT-PCR reads via MiXCR and lists one record per CDR3 protein. The sample contains around 190,000 distinct CDR3 sequences, about 10% of which appear only once. The sequences come from non-naive T cells sorted from PBMCs, collected on the day of vaccination. This receptor was taken from a man in his forties or fifties who received an inactivated influenza vaccine.

The CDR3 DNA reads as TGTGCCAGCAGTCTCCCGGGACAGTCATCCTACGAGCAGTACTTC. Translated, it gives CASSLPGQSSYEQYF. This chain connects TRBV4-2 to TRBJ2-7, with 7 bases aligning to TRBD1. The CDR3 runs to 15 residues. Germline loops: CDR1 LGHNA, CDR2 YNFKEQ. Trimming cost V 6 bases and J 1 base; bases outside gene matches: 9.